Here is one T cell receptor (beta chain) with its context. Its antigen is unknown. The junction departs from germline at one end; a sequencing error may be responsible. The data originate from a study of OX40 agonist ivuxolimab in advanced cancers. Clones were read by immunoSEQ multiplex PCR, and TCRdb kept only the in-frame ones, dropping some. The table shows approximately 84,000 clones, with 84% occurring only once. Germline V CDR1 and CDR2: MNHEY, SVGAGI. The CDR3 length is 14 residues. Study findings and constraints: Partial responders at 0.1-3.0 mg/kg had among the lowest clonal expansion. On average, CD8+ T cells showed a greater number of expanded clones than CD4+.

V and J are TRBV6-5 and TRBJ1-2; D call uncertain. The sample here was CD4+ or CD8+ T cells sorted from blood, taken in a trial of the OX40 agonist ivuxolimab. This sequence was found in an adult with an advanced solid tumor such as melanoma, head and neck, liver or kidney cancer. The CDR3 reads CASSETPFSLGGVF. CDR3 nucleotides: TGTGCCAGCAGTGAAACCCCTTTCTCGCTCGGAGGAGTCTTC.